A single sample is the source of the 3 T cell receptor beta chains below, sequenced in a study of shared clonotypes between healthy human individuals. Clones were read by immunoSEQ multiplex PCR, and TCRdb kept only the in-frame ones, dropping some. The sample records some 2,000,000 clones, roughly 95% being singletons. Naive CD8 cells, CD45RO-negative and positively selected for CCR7, excluded terminally differentiated effector memory CD45RA+ cells. Sequencing was carried out using naive CD8+ T cells sorted from blood. The receptors here all came from a man aged 18 to 30 in good health.

This chain links TRBV7-8 with TRBJ2-7, with D perhaps TRBD2 (5 bases). V was trimmed by 6 bases and J by 2 bases, leaving 14 bases between them. CDR1 and CDR2 (germline): SGHVS, FQNEAQ. CDR3 length equals 14 residues. CDR3 sequence: CASSSPGIPYEQYF. In DNA form, the CDR3 reads TGTGCCAGCAGTAGTCCGGGAATCCCCTACGAGCAGTACTTC.

The chain uses TRBV9 and TRBJ2-3; D is ambiguous. Germline lookup yields CDR1 SGDLS and CDR2 YYNGEE. Trimming shortened V by 4 bases and J by 0 bases, and 15 bases separated the two germline ends. The length of the CDR3 is 16 residues. The chain's CDR3 is CASSTTDTPSTDTQYF. CDR3 DNA: TGTGCCAGCAGCACAACCGACACCCCTAGCACAGATACGCAGTATTTT.

The rearrangement joins TRBV9 to TRBJ2-7; 10 bases match TRBD2. With V trimmed by 6 bases and J by 0 bases, 3 bases remained unmatched. This CDR3 spans 14 amino acids. Germline CDR1 and CDR2: SGDLS and YYNGEE. The CDR3 sequence: CASNSGGSSYEQYF. The CDR3 nucleotides are TGTGCCAGCAATAGCGGGGGGTCCTCCTACGAGCAGTACTTC.